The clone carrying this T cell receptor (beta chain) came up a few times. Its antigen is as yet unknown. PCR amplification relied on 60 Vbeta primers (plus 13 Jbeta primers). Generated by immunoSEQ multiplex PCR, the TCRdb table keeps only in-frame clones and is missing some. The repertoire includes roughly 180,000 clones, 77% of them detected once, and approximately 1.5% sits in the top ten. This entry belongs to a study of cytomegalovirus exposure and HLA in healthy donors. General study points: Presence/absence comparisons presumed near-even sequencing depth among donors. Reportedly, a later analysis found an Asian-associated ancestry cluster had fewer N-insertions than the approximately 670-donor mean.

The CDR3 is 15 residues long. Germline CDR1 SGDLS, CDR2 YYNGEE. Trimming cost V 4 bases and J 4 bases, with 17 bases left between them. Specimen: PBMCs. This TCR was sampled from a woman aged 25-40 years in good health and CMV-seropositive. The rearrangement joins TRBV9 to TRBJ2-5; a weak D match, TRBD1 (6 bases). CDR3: CASSHQQGIGETQYF. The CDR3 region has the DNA TGTGCCAGCAGCCATCAACAGGGTATCGGAGAGACCCAGTACTTC.